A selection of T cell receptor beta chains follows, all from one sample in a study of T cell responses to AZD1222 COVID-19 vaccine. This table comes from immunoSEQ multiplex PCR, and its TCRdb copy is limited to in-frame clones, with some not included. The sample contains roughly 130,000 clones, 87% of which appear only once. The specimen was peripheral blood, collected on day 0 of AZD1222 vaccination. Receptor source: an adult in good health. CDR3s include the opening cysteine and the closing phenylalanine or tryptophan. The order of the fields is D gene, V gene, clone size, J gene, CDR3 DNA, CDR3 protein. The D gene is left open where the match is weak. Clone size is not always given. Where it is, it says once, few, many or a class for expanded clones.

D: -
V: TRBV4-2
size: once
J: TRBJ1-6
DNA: TGTGCCAGCAGCCAAGATCAGACTATATTCTATAATTCACCCCTCCACTTT
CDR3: CASSQDQTIFYNSPLHF

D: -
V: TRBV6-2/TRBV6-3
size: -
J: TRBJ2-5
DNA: TGTGCCAGCAGTCAAAAGGCCCCCGTCGCGGGAGAGACCCAGTACTTC
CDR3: CASSQKAPVAGETQYF

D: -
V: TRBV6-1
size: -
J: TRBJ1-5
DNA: TGTGCCAGCAGTGCCTCGGAGGGAGGGTTGGGTCAGCCCCAGCATTTT
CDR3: CASSASEGGLGQPQHF

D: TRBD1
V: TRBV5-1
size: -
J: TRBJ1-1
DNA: TGCGCCAGCAAGTTCGGCGGCTGGGACAGAGGGGGGACTGAAGCTTTCTTT
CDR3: CASKFGGWDRGGTEAFF

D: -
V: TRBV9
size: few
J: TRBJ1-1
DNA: TGTGCCAGCAGCGTAGAGGGTCGCCGTGAAGCTTTCTTT
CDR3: CASSVEGRREAFF

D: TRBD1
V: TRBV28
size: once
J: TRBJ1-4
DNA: TGTGCCAGCAGGCAGGGGGCCCGGGGAGAAAAACTGTTTTTT
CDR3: CASRQGARGEKLFF

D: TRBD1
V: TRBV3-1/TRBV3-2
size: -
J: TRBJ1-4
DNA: TGTGCCAGCAGCCAAGTTAGCGCAGGGGGTGAAAAACTGTTTTTT
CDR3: CASSQVSAGGEKLFF

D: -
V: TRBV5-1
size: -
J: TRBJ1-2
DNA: TGCGCCAGCAGCGCGGACGGCCATGGCTACACCTTC
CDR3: CASSADGHGYTF

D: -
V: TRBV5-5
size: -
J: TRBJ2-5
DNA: TGTGCCAGCAGCCCTCAGGGGAAAGAGACCCAGTACTTC
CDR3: CASSPQGKETQYF

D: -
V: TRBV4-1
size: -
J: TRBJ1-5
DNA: TGCGCCAGCAGCCAAGAAGTGGGGCATCTCCGAGCCCAGCATTTT
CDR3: CASSQEVGHLRAQHF

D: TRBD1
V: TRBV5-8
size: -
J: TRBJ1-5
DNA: TGTGCCAGCAGCCTCCGGACAGGGTATCTTTTTAGCAATCAGCCCCAGCATTTT
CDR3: CASSLRTGYLFSNQPQHF

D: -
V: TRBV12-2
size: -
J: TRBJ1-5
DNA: TGTGCAAGTCGCTTAGAGGGCCCGGCGCAGGGGCCCCAGCATTTT
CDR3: CASRLEGPAQGPQHF

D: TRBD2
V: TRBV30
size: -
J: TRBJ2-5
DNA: TGTGCCTGGACTGACCCAGCGGGGGGGCAAGAGACCCAGTACTTC
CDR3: CAWTDPAGGQETQYF

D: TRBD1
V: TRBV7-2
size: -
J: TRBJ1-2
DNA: TGTGCCAGCAGCTTAGGGGGACAGAGGCGGTACTATGGCTACACCTTC
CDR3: CASSLGGQRRYYGYTF

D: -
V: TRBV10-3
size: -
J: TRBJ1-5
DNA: TGTGCCATCAGGGCCGGGACGCAAAACAATCAGCCCCAGCATTTT
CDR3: CAIRAGTQNNQPQHF

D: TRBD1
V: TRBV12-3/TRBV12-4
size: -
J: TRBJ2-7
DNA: TGTGCCAGCGGACTGACAGGGTATTACGAGCAGTACTTC
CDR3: CASGLTGYYEQYF